The 21 T cell receptor beta chains in this list originate from one sample, sequenced in a study of vaccination effects on CD4 cells after COVID-19. Repertoires were generated with immunoSEQ multiplex PCR, while TCRdb's copy carries only in-frame clones and drops some. The sample shows tens of thousands of clones, over 70% of them seen only once. Their recognized antigens are unknown. Culturing for about ten days preceded CD4+ T cell isolation. The vaccine given was either BNT162b2 or mRNA-1273, in two doses. Sequenced material: CD4+ T cells from PBMCs cultured without peptide, taken after COVID-19 vaccination. The receptors originated from a human donor who received a COVID-19 vaccine.

In its sample, this clone was seen once. The rearrangement links TRBV6-4 to TRBJ2-1; 7 positions match TRBD2. The V segment lost 3 bases and the J segment 5 bases; nucleotides outside the gene matches: 4. This CDR3 contains 14 residues. The germline V gene has CDR1 MRHNA and CDR2 SNTAGT. CDR3 sequence: CASSEAGEHNEQFF. CDR3 coding DNA: TGTGCCAGCAGTGAGGCGGGAGAGCACAATGAGCAGTTCTTC.

This chain connects TRBV5-6 to TRBJ2-1; D is unclear. With 2 bases removed from V and 0 bases from J, the gap between germline ends came to 9 bases. Looked up from germline, CDR1 is SGHDT and CDR2 is YYEEEE. This CDR3 has 15 amino acids. Written as DNA, the CDR3 is TGTGCCAGCAGCTTAGGAATCAGCTCCTACAATGAGCAGTTCTTC. Encoded protein: CASSLGISSYNEQFF.

The rearrangement joins TRBV11-2 to TRBJ2-3; 7 bases are shared with TRBD2. The CDR3 has 14 amino acids. CDR1 is SGHAT, CDR2 FQNNGV, per germline. The ends lost 3 bases at V and 2 bases at J; junction bases unmatched: 2. CDR3 residues: CASSFGTNTDTQYF. In DNA form, the CDR3 reads TGTGCCAGCAGCTTCGGGACTAACACAGATACGCAGTATTTT.

The gene calls are TRBV9 and TRBJ2-2; D unresolved. The CDR3 loop spans 13 amino acids. Trimming removed 1 base at V and 7 bases at J, with 8 bases between. CDR1 and CDR2 (germline): SGDLS, YYNGEE. CDR3 sequence reads: CASSVPPSGELFF. DNA of the CDR3: TGTGCCAGCAGCGTACCCCCTAGCGGGGAGCTGTTTTTT.

The V and J genes are TRBV4-2 and TRBJ1-6; D not resolved. Per germline, CDR1 LGHNA and CDR2 YNFKEQ. CDR3 size: 17 residues. Trimming left V 1 base short and J 4 bases short, with 14 bases between. CDR3 nucleotide sequence: TGTGCCAGCAGCCAAGTCGGACGGGCGGATTATAATTCACCCCTCCACTTT. This translates into CASSQVGRADYNSPLHF.

This clone was seen only once. V and J are TRBV7-9 and TRBJ2-7, with unresolved D. This CDR3 comprises 16 residues. In germline, CDR1 is SEHNR, CDR2 FQNEAQ (reference sequence). Trimming left V 5 bases short and J 3 bases short, with 20 bases between. The chain's CDR3 is CASSESVVAGVYEQYF. In DNA form, the CDR3 reads TGTGCCAGCAGCGAGAGCGTGGTGGCAGGAGTCTACGAGCAGTACTTC.

The chain couples TRBV5-4 to TRBJ2-2; D may match TRBD1 or TRBD2 (5 bases each). Germline lookup yields CDR1 SGHNT and CDR2 YYREEE (reference sequence). The length of the CDR3 is 15 residues. With 4 bases removed from V and 4 bases from J, the gap between germline ends came to 14 bases. The chain's CDR3 is CASSPGYGGTGELFF. CDR3 bases: TGTGCCAGCAGCCCAGGGTATGGAGGCACCGGGGAGCTGTTTTTT.

The rearrangement links TRBV12-3 or TRBV12-4 to TRBJ2-2; a possible D gene is TRBD2 (6 bases). V lost 6 bases to trimming and J lost 6 bases, with 11 bases between them. The CDR3 consists of 13 residues. CDR3 amino acids: CASRLSGSGELFF. The CDR3 DNA reads TGTGCCAGCAGGCTTAGCGGTTCCGGGGAGCTGTTTTTT.

The rearrangement links TRBV3-1 (or the pseudogene TRBV3-2) to TRBJ2-7; D not resolved. The CDR3 contains 12 residues. The germline V and J ends were trimmed by 1 base and 3 bases, with 4 bases remaining between them. Germline values: CDR1 LGHDT, CDR2 YNNKEL (reference sequence). CDR3 DNA: TGTGCCAGCAGCCAAGTACGCTACGAGCAGTACTTC. Translation gives CASSQVRYEQYF.

This chain joins TRBV30 and TRBJ1-2; D is unclear. Trimming left V 0 bases short and J 5 bases short, with 13 bases between. The CDR3 contains 14 residues. Germline loops: CDR1 GTSNPN, CDR2 SVGIG (reference sequence). In DNA, the CDR3 is TGTGCCTGGAGTGTAATGGGCATTGATTATGGCTACACCTTC. It translates to CAWSVMGIDYGYTF.

This chain connects TRBV7-2 to TRBJ2-1; a possible D gene is TRBD1 (5 bases). Germline assignment: CDR1 SGHTA and CDR2 FQGNSA. The CDR3 extends over 17 amino acids. The V end lost 1 base, the J end lost 1 base, and 14 bases lay between the germline ends. The CDR3 nucleotides read TGTGCCAGCAGCTTAGAGTGGGGCGCACTGTCCTACAATGAGCAGTTCTTC. Translation: CASSLEWGALSYNEQFF. The variable domain in full, with the rest retrieved from reference TRBV7-2 and TRBJ2-1, is GAGVSQSPSNKVTEKGKDVELRCDPISGHTALYWYRQSLGQGLEFLIYFQGNSAPDKSGLPSDRFSAERTGGSVSTLTIQRTQQEDSAVYLCASSLEWGALSYNEQFFGPGTRLTVL.

This sequence joins TRBV18 and TRBJ1-1; D might be TRBD1 (5 bases). The germline V gene encodes CDR1 KGHSH and CDR2 LQKENI. V shed 6 bases and J shed 3 bases, with 17 bases lying between them. The CDR3 extends over 15 amino acids. The CDR3 DNA reads as TGTGCCAGCTCCCGCAGCGGGCTAGGGGACACTGAAGCTTTCTTT. This translates into CASSRSGLGDTEAFF.

The chain has TRBV4-1 and TRBJ1-6, with D possibly being TRBD1 (6 bases). Germline CDR1 MGHRA, CDR2 YSYEKL. The CDR3 length is 17 residues. V was cut by 0 bases and J by 6 bases, with 15 bases left in between. The CDR3 region is CASSQDIAPGVNSPLHF. Here the CDR3 DNA reads TGCGCCAGCAGCCAAGATATTGCTCCAGGGGTTAATTCACCCCTCCACTTT.

The rearrangement uses TRBV6-5 and TRBJ1-2, with a possible D match to TRBD1 (5 bases). Germline loops: CDR1 MNHEY, CDR2 SVGAGI. The CDR3 consists of 14 residues. V dropped 4 bases and J dropped 3 bases, with 12 bases sitting between them. The CDR3 bases are TGTGCCAGCAGTTCTTGGCCCAGGGACTATGGCTACACCTTC. This codes for CASSSWPRDYGYTF.

The chain recombines TRBV19 with TRBJ2-2; 8 bases agree with TRBD1. V shed 6 bases, J shed 6 bases, and the junction held 6 bases outside the gene matches. The CDR3 sequence is 14 residues long. Germline CDR1 is LNHDA and CDR2 is SQIVND (reference sequence). This CDR3 reads CASRVQGDSGELFF. The CDR3, as DNA: TGTGCCAGTAGAGTACAGGGGGACTCCGGGGAGCTGTTTTTT.

The chain combines TRBV27 with TRBJ2-3; possible D gene TRBD2, 7 bases. Looked up from germline, CDR1 is MNHEY and CDR2 is SMNVEV (reference sequence). V shed 0 bases and J shed 7 bases, with 11 bases lying between them. The CDR3 runs to 14 residues. CDR3 sequence reads: CASSLSGGGYTQYF. CDR3 DNA sequence: TGTGCCAGCAGTTTATCAGGGGGGGGGTATACGCAGTATTTT.

The chain employs TRBV7-2 and TRBJ1-5; D is uncertain. Looked up from germline, CDR1 is SGHTA and CDR2 is FQGNSA. With 3 bases removed from V and 1 base from J, the gap between germline ends came to 7 bases. The CDR3 length is 14 residues. The CDR3, as DNA: TGTGCCAGCAGCTTGGGTCTAAGCAATCAGCCCCAGCATTTT. Protein sequence: CASSLGLSNQPQHF.

This clone appeared a single time. V usage is TRBV5-1 and J usage is TRBJ2-6; possibly TRBD1 or TRBD2 for D (5 bases each). The CDR3 is made up of 14 amino acids. Trimming removed 6 bases at V and 2 bases at J, with 9 bases between. Germline loops: CDR1 SGHRS, CDR2 YFSETQ. The CDR3 here is CASKEGPGANVLTF. Written as DNA, the CDR3 is TGCGCCAGCAAAGAGGGGCCTGGGGCCAACGTCCTGACTTTC.

J is TRBJ2-7 and V is TRBV10-3; 9 positions match TRBD1. The CDR3 extends over 14 amino acids. The V and J ends lost 6 bases and 1 base, in that order; junction bases with no gene match: 4. Germline V CDR1 and CDR2: ENHRY, SYGVKD. The CDR3 loop reads CAISAGTGSYEQYF. DNA for the CDR3: TGTGCCATCAGCGCCGGGACAGGGTCCTACGAGCAGTACTTC.

V usage is TRBV2 and J usage is TRBJ1-2; D may be TRBD1 (6 bases). The V end was cut by 11 bases, the J end by 0 bases, with 13 bases between. Germline V CDR1 and CDR2: SNHLY, FYNNEI. The CDR3 is 13 residues long. CDR3 sequence reads: CAWGTLSNYGYTF. The CDR3 nucleotides are TGTGCCTGGGGGACATTGTCTAACTATGGCTACACCTTC.

The chain links TRBV3-1 (or the pseudogene TRBV3-2) to TRBJ2-7; D is ambiguous. V lost 5 bases, J lost 0 bases, and 14 bases lay in between. CDR1 LGHDT and CDR2 YNNKEL come from the germline V gene (reference sequence). The CDR3 length is 15 residues. The CDR3 DNA reads as TGTGCCAGCAGCTTAAGCCTGGAAGCCTCCTACGAGCAGTACTTC. Translating it yields CASSLSLEASYEQYF.